The clone carrying this T cell receptor (beta chain) was counted many times. Its target is not known. As every portion of the isolated RNA was reverse transcribed, the sequencing read expressed TCRB transcripts. For naive, central memory and regulatory T cell samples, reads averaged around 3.8 million. The protocol was immunoSEQ multiplex PCR, while the TCRdb copy is restricted to in-frame clones and leaves out a portion. The data show approximately 170,000 clones, 6.5% to 9.5% seen once. These data are taken from a study of beta chain features in type 1 diabetes. General observations from the study: Unsettled here was the matter of whether HLA type influences TCRB rearrangement. Among patients with Type 1 diabetes, TCRB CDR3s were moderately but significantly shorter in every one of the four CD4+ subsets.

The germline V and J ends were trimmed by 3 bases and 2 bases, with 11 bases remaining between them. The germline V gene has CDR1 KGHSH and CDR2 LQKENI. The CDR3 covers 14 residues. There was one heparinised blood draw per donor, averaging roughly 100 mL. Based on CD45RO/CCR7/CD25/CD127/CD95/CD27, CD4+ regulatory, stem cell-like memory, naive and central memory cells were sorted. Input material: central memory CD4+ T cells from blood. The J gene is TRBJ2-7, the V gene TRBV18; D is unclear. This sequence originates from a woman in her 40s with type 1 diabetes. CDR3 coding DNA: TGTGCCAGCTCACCCCCCGTGGCTCCCTACGAGCAGTACTTC. Protein sequence: CASSPPVAPYEQYF.